Below, 10 T cell receptor beta chains from the same sample are listed, as sequenced in a study of T cells in Graves' hyperthyroidism and ophthalmopathy. TCR beta CDR3 regions were amplified from RNA. Initially, a first-round RT-PCR of the TCR CDR3 employed the HTBI primer set. One entry per CDR3 protein results from TCRdb running MiXCR on the multiplex PCR reads. Among over 700,000 distinct CDR3 sequences, over 15% were seen once, and the ten largest hold 16%. Sequenced material: blood. The source is a woman in her forties or fifties with Graves' hyperthyroidism that later progressed to Graves' ophthalmopathy.

At least ten counts were recorded for this clonotype. This chain links TRBV7-8 with TRBJ1-1, with D tentatively TRBD1 (5 bases). Germline V lookup: CDR1 SGHVS, CDR2 FQNEAQ. V lost 4 bases and J lost 3, with 9 bases in between. CDR3 length: 13 residues. CDR3 protein: CASSWGSDTEAFF. The CDR3 bases are TGTGCCAGCAGCTGGGGGTCTGACACTGAAGCTTTCTTT.

The V and J genes are TRBV6-1 and TRBJ2-3, with D tentatively TRBD1 or TRBD2 (5 bases each). V was shortened by 3 bases and J by 6 bases, with 10 bases between the two germline ends. CDR1 and CDR2 from the germline V gene are MNHNS and SASEGT. The CDR3 has 13 amino acids. The CDR3 here is CASSEGPWDTQYF. For the CDR3, the DNA is TGTGCCAGCAGTGAGGGACCCTGGGATACGCAGTATTTT.

This clonotype was detected only a few times. The CDR3 spells CASRANYGYTF. In DNA, the CDR3 is TGTGCCAGCAGGGCTAACTATGGCTACACCTTC. The chain carries TRBV12-3 or TRBV12-4 and TRBJ1-2; unclear D gene. The length of the CDR3 is 11 residues. V lost 6 bases to trimming and J lost 0 bases, with 2 bases between them.

The J gene is TRBJ1-5, the V gene TRBV27; 9 bases line up with TRBD1. Germline V gene sequence: CDR1 MNHEY, CDR2 SMNVEV (reference sequence). J lost 3 bases, V lost 5 bases, and 8 bases had no gene match. The CDR3 spans 16 residues. The CDR3 nucleotides read TGTGCCAGCAGTCCCGGGACAGGGTCTAACAATCAGCCCCAGCATTTT. This sequence encodes CASSPGTGSNNQPQHF.

This clonotype was counted a single time. The rearrangement links TRBV5-6 to TRBJ2-5, with 10 bases aligning to TRBD2. Trimming took 5 bases from V and 4 from J; bases not matched to a gene: 5. CDR1 SGHDT and CDR2 YYEEEE come from the germline V gene. CDR3 length equals 14 residues. The CDR3 sequence: CASRAGGLLETQYF. CDR3 in DNA: TGTGCCAGCAGAGCGGGGGGGCTGTTAGAGACCCAGTACTTC.

This clonotype was seen at least ten times. The chain is built from TRBV3-1 and TRBJ2-2; 12 bases fit TRBD2. Germline CDR1 is LGHDT and CDR2 is YNNKEL (reference sequence). This CDR3 has 17 residues. J lost 5 bases, V lost 1 base, and 5 bases had no gene match. The CDR3 coding sequence is TGTGCCAGCAGCCAAGGTCGAACTAGCGGGGGGACCGGGGAGCTGTTTTTT. Its translation: CASSQGRTSGGTGELFF.

The chain has TRBV7-8 and TRBJ1-2, with D possibly being TRBD1 (5 bases). Germline lookup yields CDR1 SGHVS and CDR2 FQNEAQ. The CDR3 runs 15 residues. V lost 4 bases to trimming and J lost 5 bases, with 17 bases between them. The CDR3 spells CASSSHAGTSYGYTF. CDR3 nucleotide sequence: TGTGCCAGCAGCTCACACGCCGGGACCTCGTATGGCTACACCTTC.

There are a few counts of this clonotype. The V call is TRBV9, the J call TRBJ1-6; 8 positions agree with TRBD1. CDR3 length: 14 amino acids. CDR1 is SGDLS, CDR2 YYNGEE, per germline. V lost 3 bases and J lost 10; bases outside the gene matches: 6. In DNA, the CDR3 is TGTGCCAGCAGCGGGGGACAGGTAGGATCACCCCTCCACTTT. Translated: CASSGGQVGSPLHF.

This clonotype came up a few times. The chain recombines TRBV3-1 with TRBJ1-2, with unresolved D. Germline lookup yields CDR1 LGHDT and CDR2 YNNKEL (reference sequence). The length of the CDR3 is 13 residues. Trimming pared 0 bases from V and 6 bases from J, leaving 8 bases between. CDR3 in DNA: TGTGCCAGCAGCCAAGATGGGGAGCATGGCTACACCTTC. This codes for CASSQDGEHGYTF.

This sequence joins TRBV29-1 and TRBJ2-2, with D maybe TRBD2 (6 bases). Trimming left V 7 bases short and J 0 bases short, with 9 bases between. CDR3 length: 13 residues. The V gene's germline CDR1 is SQVTM and CDR2 ANQGSEA. The DNA of the CDR3 is TGCAGCGCGACGGGGGCGAACACCGGGGAGCTGTTTTTT. It yields the protein CSATGANTGELFF.